The 14 T cell receptor beta chains below were found in one sample sequenced in a study of blood T cell repertoires in COVID-19. TCRdb's table, derived via immunoSEQ multiplex PCR, lists solely in-frame clones and lacks some. The table lists more than 110,000 clones, over 70% of them singletons. Sequenced input: peripheral blood. Receptors originate from a human donor in a cohort sampled during active COVID-19.

The chain employs TRBV28 and TRBJ1-2, with 10 positions matching TRBD1. Germline V gives CDR1 MDHEN, CDR2 SYDVKM. Trimming removed 5 bases from V and 4 bases from J; junction bases left unmatched: 7. The CDR3 sequence is 15 residues long. CDR3 DNA sequence: TGTGCCAGCAGTGTAACCGGACAGGGGGGCTATGGCTACACCTTC. Amino acid sequence: CASSVTGQGGYGYTF.

The gene calls are TRBV27 and TRBJ2-5; D may be TRBD2 (6 bases). The V gene's germline CDR1 is MNHEY and CDR2 SMNVEV (reference sequence). The length of the CDR3 is 14 residues. Trimming removed 3 bases at V and 2 bases at J, with 10 bases between. CDR3 sequence (DNA): TGTGCCAGCAGTTTTTTGGGGACTCAAGAGACCCAGTACTTC. As protein: CASSFLGTQETQYF.

The V and J genes are TRBV14 and TRBJ1-2, with 8 positions matching TRBD1. Unmatched junction bases numbered 10, after V lost 0 bases and J lost 4 bases. Germline-derived CDR1 and CDR2 are SGHDN and FVKESK. This CDR3 is built from 17 residues. This chain's CDR3 is CASSQDRGQVPGYGYTF. CDR3 sequence (DNA): TGTGCCAGCAGCCAAGATAGGGGACAGGTGCCCGGCTATGGCTACACCTTC. The full variable domain, rest sourced from reference TRBV14 and TRBJ1-2, is EAGVTQFPSHSVIEKGQTVTLRCDPISGHDNLYWYRRVMGKEIKFLLHFVKESKQDESGMPNNRFLAERTGGTYSTLKVQPAELEDSGVYFCASSQDRGQVPGYGYTFGSGTRLTVV.

The chain is built from TRBV5-1 and TRBJ2-1; the D gene is possibly TRBD2 (6 bases). Germline V lookup: CDR1 SGHRS, CDR2 YFSETQ. The ends were cut back, 7 bases at V and 6 bases at J, with 14 bases in the middle. This CDR3 is built from 13 residues. The CDR3 nucleotides read TGCGCCAGCCAAAGAGGGACTTCCAATGAGCAGTTCTTC. Translating it yields CASQRGTSNEQFF.

Regarding this clone: At one boundary the junction diverges from the germline segment, which might be a read error. J is TRBJ2-2 and V is TRBV7-7; 9 bases are shared with TRBD1. The CDR3 runs 15 residues. The germline CDR1 and CDR2 sequences are SSHAT and FNYEAQ (reference sequence). This CDR3 is CASTGDRANTGELFF. As DNA, the CDR3 is TGTGCTAGCACCGGGGACAGGGCGAACACCGGGGAGCTGTTTTTT. Using reference TRBV7-7 and TRBJ2-2 for the parts outside the CDR3, the full variable domain is GAGVSQSPRYKVTKRGQDVTLRCDPISSHATLYWYQQALGQGPEFLTYFNYEAQPDKSGLPSDRFSAERPEGSISTLTIQRTEQRDSAMYRCASTGDRANTGELFFGEGSRLTVL.

The genes are TRBV7-8 and TRBJ2-3; 8 nucleotides align to TRBD1. Germline V gives CDR1 SGHVS, CDR2 FQNEAQ. Losses at the gene ends were 6 bases for V and 1 base for J; bases not matched to a gene: 6. The length of the CDR3 is 15 residues. DNA of the CDR3: TGTGCCAGCAGAAAGACAGGGGTGGGCACAGATACGCAGTATTTT. Translating gives CASRKTGVGTDTQYF.

The chain recombines TRBV4-3 with TRBJ1-3; 7 nucleotides line up with TRBD1. Germline values: CDR1 LGHNA, CDR2 YSLEER. V trimming: 2 bases; J trimming: 2 bases; junction bases outside the gene matches: 0. The CDR3 is made up of 14 amino acids. CDR3 DNA: TGCGCCAGCAGCCAAACAGGGGCTGGAAACACCATATATTTT. Its translation is CASSQTGAGNTIYF.

This chain joins TRBV6-5 and TRBJ2-5; tentatively, D is TRBD2 (5 bases). Deletions cut 5 bases from V and 5 bases from J, with 12 bases between. This CDR3 is built from 13 residues. Per the germline V gene, CDR1 is MNHEY and CDR2 is SVGAGI. The CDR3 reads CASSPRGIETQYF. CDR3 nucleotides: TGTGCCAGCAGTCCTAGAGGGATCGAGACCCAGTACTTC.

The rearrangement joins TRBV3-1 (or the pseudogene TRBV3-2) to TRBJ2-5; 7 positions agree with TRBD2. Germline V gives CDR1 LGHDT, CDR2 YNNKEL (reference sequence). The junction had 7 bases not matched to a gene; V was cut back by 5 bases and J by 1 base. This CDR3 is built from 15 residues. The CDR3 DNA is TGTGCCAGCAGCACCCAACTAGCGCCCCAAGAGACCCAGTACTTC. Amino acid sequence: CASSTQLAPQETQYF.

This clone was observed a single time. The chain links TRBV12-3 or TRBV12-4 to TRBJ2-7; 7 bases agree with TRBD1. The CDR3 has 12 amino acids. Trimming at V came to 4 bases and at J to 6 bases, leaving 3 bases not matched to a gene. The DNA of the CDR3 is TGTGCCAGCAGTTATAAGGGGGCCGAGCAGTACTTC. It encodes CASSYKGAEQYF.

In this sample, this clone turned up once. CDR3 DNA: TGTGCCAGCAGCTTAGATCTTCCCACCGGGGAGCTGTTTTTT. Translating gives CASSLDLPTGELFF. The rearrangement joins TRBV11-3 to TRBJ2-2, with D hard to call. The germline V and J ends were trimmed by 0 bases and 4 bases, with 6 bases remaining between them. The CDR3 extends over 14 amino acids. CDR1 is SGHNT and CDR2 is YENEEA in the germline V gene.

The chain employs TRBV4-3 and TRBJ1-1; D is perhaps TRBD1 (5 bases). V lost 2 bases and J lost 5, with 15 bases in between. CDR3 size: 15 residues. The germline V gene has CDR1 LGHNA and CDR2 YSLEER. CDR3 sequence reads: CASSQSAGRVTEAFF. For the CDR3, the DNA is TGCGCCAGCAGCCAATCTGCAGGGAGGGTAACTGAAGCTTTCTTT.

This chain uses TRBV3-1 (or the pseudogene TRBV3-2) with TRBJ2-3, with a possible D match to TRBD1 (5 bases). Germline CDR1 LGHDT, CDR2 YNNKEL (reference sequence). V lost 2 bases and J 13 bases, leaving 13 bases between the germline ends. This CDR3 has 12 residues. CDR3 DNA sequence: TGTGCCAGCAGCCAACTCGAGACAGTCAAGTATTTT. It specifies CASSQLETVKYF.

In DNA form, the CDR3 reads TGTGCCAGCAGTTCCCCCGGACTAGCGGGTTCCTACGAGCAGTACTTC. This gives the protein CASSSPGLAGSYEQYF. V is TRBV28 and J is TRBJ2-7; 11 bases are a match to TRBD2. This CDR3 spans 16 amino acids. Trimming removed 4 bases from V and 1 base from J; junction bases left unmatched: 6. Germline V gene lookup returns CDR1 MDHEN and CDR2 SYDVKM. Together with reference TRBV28 and TRBJ2-7, the CDR3 gives the full variable domain: DVKVTQSSRYLVKRTGEKVFLECVQDMDHENMFWYRQDPGLGLRLIYFSYDVKMKEKGDIPEGYSVSREKKERFSLILESASTNQTSMYLCASSSPGLAGSYEQYFGPGTRLTVT.